This T cell receptor (beta chain) appears in the sequencing data of a study of blood T cell repertoires in COVID-19. The CDR3 contains 12 residues. Per germline, CDR1 MDHEN and CDR2 SYDVKM. Deletions cut 3 bases from V and 3 bases from J, with 5 bases between. The table lists this clone with a count of one. The repertoire was sequenced with immunoSEQ multiplex PCR; TCRdb's copy has only in-frame clones and lacks some. Counted here are under 200,000 clones, 85% to 90% occurring once; the ten biggest clones make up 3.7%. The TCR comes from a man aged 18 to 35 with active or convalescent COVID-19. V is TRBV28 and J is TRBJ1-1; D is ambiguous. Sequences were obtained from peripheral blood. The DNA of the CDR3 is TGTGCCAGCAGTTTTACAGACACTGAAGCTTTCTTT. This encodes CASSFTDTEAFF.